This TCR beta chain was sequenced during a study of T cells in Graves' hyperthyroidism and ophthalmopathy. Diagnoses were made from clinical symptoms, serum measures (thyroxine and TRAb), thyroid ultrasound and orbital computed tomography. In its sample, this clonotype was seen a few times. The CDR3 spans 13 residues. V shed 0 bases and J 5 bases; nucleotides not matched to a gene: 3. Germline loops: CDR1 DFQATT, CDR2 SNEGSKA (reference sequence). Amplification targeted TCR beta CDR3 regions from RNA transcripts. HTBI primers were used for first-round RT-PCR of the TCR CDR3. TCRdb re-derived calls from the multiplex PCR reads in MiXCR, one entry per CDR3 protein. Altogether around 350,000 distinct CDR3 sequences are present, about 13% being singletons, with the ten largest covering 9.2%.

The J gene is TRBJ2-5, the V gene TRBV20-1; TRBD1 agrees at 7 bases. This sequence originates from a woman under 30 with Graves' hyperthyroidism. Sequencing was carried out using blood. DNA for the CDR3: TGCAGTGCTAGAGAACAGGGGACCGAGACCCAGTACTTC. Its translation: CSAREQGTETQYF.